This T cell receptor (beta chain) is drawn from a study of blood T cell repertoires in COVID-19. Original processing notes: Reference gene primer amplification gave estimated nucleated cell counts. Assay used: immunoSEQ multiplex PCR; TCRdb lists only in-frame clones, some missing. V and J calls and clone size follow that table, whereas D and trimming were derived from the DNA. The sample shows about 14,000 clones, 82% of them seen only once. This receptor was obtained from a man older than 75 with active or convalescent COVID-19. Sequencing was performed on peripheral blood.

In nucleotides, the CDR3 is TGTGCCAGCAGTGTGGAGGGGGCGCCATCCAATGAGCAGTTCTTC. This encodes CASSVEGAPSNEQFF. This rearrangement joins TRBV2 to TRBJ2-1; D might be TRBD1 (7 bases). Trimming stripped 4 bases from V and 6 bases from J, with 16 bases between. This CDR3 spans 15 amino acids. Germline V CDR1 and CDR2: SNHLY, FYNNEI.